Sequencing of this TCR beta chain was carried out in a study of shared clonotypes between healthy human individuals. Only one count was recorded for this clone. Sequencing was performed with immunoSEQ multiplex PCR; in TCRdb, only in-frame clones are kept and a portion is missing. The sample consists of some 2,400,000 clones, around 95% of them appearing once. Looked up from germline, CDR1 is MDHEN and CDR2 is SYDVKM. This CDR3 is built from 16 residues. The V and J ends lost 6 bases and 6 bases, in that order; junction bases with no gene match: 9. The sequence derives from a man younger than 30 in good health. The rearrangement links TRBV28 to TRBJ1-5, with TRBD1 matching over 12 bases. Sequenced sample: naive CD4+ T cells sorted from blood. Subset noted: CD45RA+ positively selected. The CDR3 region is CASRSRDRGLRQPQHF. CDR3 DNA sequence: TGTGCCAGCAGGTCACGGGACAGGGGGCTGCGTCAGCCCCAGCATTTT.